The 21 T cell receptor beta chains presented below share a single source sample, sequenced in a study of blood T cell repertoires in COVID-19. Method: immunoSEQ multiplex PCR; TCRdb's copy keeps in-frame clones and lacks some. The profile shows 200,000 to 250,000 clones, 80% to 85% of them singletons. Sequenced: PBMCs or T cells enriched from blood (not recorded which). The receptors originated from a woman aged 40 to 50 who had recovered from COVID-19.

The CDR3 protein is CASSPLTVSPYEQYF. The DNA of the CDR3 is TGTGCCAGCTCACCACTGACAGTAAGCCCCTACGAGCAGTACTTC. The rearrangement joins TRBV18 to TRBJ2-7; D is perhaps TRBD1 (5 bases). Deletions cut 1 base from V and 2 bases from J, with 12 bases between. This CDR3 has 15 amino acids. Germline CDR1 is KGHSH and CDR2 is LQKENI.

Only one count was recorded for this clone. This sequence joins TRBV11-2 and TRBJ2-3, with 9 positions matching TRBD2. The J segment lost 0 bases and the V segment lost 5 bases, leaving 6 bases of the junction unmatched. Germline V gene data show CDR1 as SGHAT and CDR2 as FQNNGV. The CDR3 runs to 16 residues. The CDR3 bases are TGTGCCAGCAGCACCGGACTAGCGTCTAGCACAGATACGCAGTATTTT. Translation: CASSTGLASSTDTQYF.

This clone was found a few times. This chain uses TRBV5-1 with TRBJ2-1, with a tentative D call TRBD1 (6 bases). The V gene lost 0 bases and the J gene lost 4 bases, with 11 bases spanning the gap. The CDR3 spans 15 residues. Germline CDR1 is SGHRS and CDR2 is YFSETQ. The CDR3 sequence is CASSLAPDRYNEQFF. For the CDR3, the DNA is TGCGCCAGCAGCTTGGCCCCTGACAGGTACAATGAGCAGTTCTTC.

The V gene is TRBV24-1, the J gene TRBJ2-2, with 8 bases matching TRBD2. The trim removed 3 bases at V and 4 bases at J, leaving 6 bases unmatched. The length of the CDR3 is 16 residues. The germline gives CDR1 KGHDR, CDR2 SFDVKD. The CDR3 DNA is TGTGCCACCAGTGATAACAGCGGGAGTGTCACCGGGGAGCTGTTTTTT. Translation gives CATSDNSGSVTGELFF.

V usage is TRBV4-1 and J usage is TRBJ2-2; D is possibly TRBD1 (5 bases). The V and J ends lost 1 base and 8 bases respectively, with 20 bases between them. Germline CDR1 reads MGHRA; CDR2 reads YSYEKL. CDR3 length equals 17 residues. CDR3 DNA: TGCGCCAGCAGCCAAGTGGGGCGAGAAGCTGCTATGGGGGAGCTGTTTTTT. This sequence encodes CASSQVGREAAMGELFF.

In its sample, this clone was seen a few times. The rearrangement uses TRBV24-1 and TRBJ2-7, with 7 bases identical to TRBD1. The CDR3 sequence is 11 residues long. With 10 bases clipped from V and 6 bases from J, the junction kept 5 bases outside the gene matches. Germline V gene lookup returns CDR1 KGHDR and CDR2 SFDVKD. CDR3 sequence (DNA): TGTGCCACTGGAACAGGGGCCGAGCAGTACTTC. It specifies CATGTGAEQYF.

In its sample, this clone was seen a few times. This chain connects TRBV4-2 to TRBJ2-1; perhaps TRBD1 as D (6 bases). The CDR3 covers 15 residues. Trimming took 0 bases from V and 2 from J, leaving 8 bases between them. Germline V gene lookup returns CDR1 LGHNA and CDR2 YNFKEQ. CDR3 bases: TGTGCCAGCAGCCAAGAAGGGGGAGCCTACAATGAGCAGTTCTTC. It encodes CASSQEGGAYNEQFF.

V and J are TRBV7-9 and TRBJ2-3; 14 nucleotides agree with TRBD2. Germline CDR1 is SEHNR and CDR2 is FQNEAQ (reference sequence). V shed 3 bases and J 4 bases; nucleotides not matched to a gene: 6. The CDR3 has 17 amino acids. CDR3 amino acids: CASSLQGLAGDADTQYF. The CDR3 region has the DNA TGTGCCAGCAGCTTGCAGGGACTAGCGGGAGATGCAGATACGCAGTATTTT.

CDR3 in amino acids: CASKDRDQHEQYF. CDR3 nucleotide sequence: TGTGCCAGCAAGGACAGGGATCAGCACGAGCAGTACTTC. J is TRBJ2-7 and V is TRBV28, with 8 bases that match TRBD1. Per the germline V gene, CDR1 is MDHEN and CDR2 is SYDVKM. The CDR3 runs to 13 residues. Losses at the gene ends were 7 bases for V and 5 bases for J; bases not matched to a gene: 7. The entire variable domain, with the rest obtained from reference TRBV28 and TRBJ2-7, is as follows: DVKVTQSSRYLVKRTGEKVFLECVQDMDHENMFWYRQDPGLGLRLIYFSYDVKMKEKGDIPEGYSVSREKKERFSLILESASTNQTSMYLCASKDRDQHEQYFGPGTRLTVT.

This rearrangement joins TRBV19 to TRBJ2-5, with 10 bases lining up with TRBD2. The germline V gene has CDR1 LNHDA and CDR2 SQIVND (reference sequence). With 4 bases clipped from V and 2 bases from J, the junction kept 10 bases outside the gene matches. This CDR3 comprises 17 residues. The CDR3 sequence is CASSTYAGTSVQETQYF. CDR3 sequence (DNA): TGTGCCAGTAGTACCTATGCCGGGACTAGCGTACAAGAGACCCAGTACTTC.

CDR3 region: CASSQEAGGYTIYF. CDR3 coding DNA: TGTGCCAGCAGCCAAGAGGCAGGGGGATACACCATATATTTT. The chain carries TRBV3-1 (or the pseudogene TRBV3-2) and TRBJ1-3; 7 bases match TRBD1. J was trimmed by 8 bases and V by 0 bases; bases with no gene match: 4. The germline gives CDR1 LGHDT, CDR2 YNNKEL (reference sequence). CDR3 length: 14 amino acids.

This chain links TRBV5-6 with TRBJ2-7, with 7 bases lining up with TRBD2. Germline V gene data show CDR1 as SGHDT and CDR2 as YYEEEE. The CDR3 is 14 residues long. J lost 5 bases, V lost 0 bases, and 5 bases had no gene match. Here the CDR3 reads CASSLVGGHHEQYV. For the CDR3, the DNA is TGTGCCAGCAGCTTGGTGGGAGGGCACCACGAGCAGTACGTC.

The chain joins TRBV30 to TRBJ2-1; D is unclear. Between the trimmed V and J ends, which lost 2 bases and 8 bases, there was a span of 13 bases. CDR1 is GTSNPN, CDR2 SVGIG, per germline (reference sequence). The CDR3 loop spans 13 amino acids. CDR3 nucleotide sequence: TGTGCCTGGAGTTATAGCTCTCCGGATGAGCAGTTCTTC. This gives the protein CAWSYSSPDEQFF. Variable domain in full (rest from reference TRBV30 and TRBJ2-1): SQTIHQWPATLVQPVGSPLSLECTVEGTSNPNLYWYRQAAGRGLQLLFYSVGIGQISSEVPQNLSASRPQDRQFILSSKKLLLSDSGFYLCAWSYSSPDEQFFGPGTRLTVL.

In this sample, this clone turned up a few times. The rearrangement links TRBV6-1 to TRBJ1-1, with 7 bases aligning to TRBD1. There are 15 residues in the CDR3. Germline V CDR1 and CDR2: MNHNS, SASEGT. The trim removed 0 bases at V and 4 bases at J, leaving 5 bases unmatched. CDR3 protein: CASSEAGPGGTEAFF. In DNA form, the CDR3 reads TGTGCCAGCAGTGAAGCGGGTCCAGGGGGCACTGAAGCTTTCTTT.

CDR3 nucleotide sequence: TGTGCCAGCAGTTTAGTAGTTGTGGACAGGTATTTCAATGAGCAGTTCTTC. Residues: CASSLVVVDRYFNEQFF. The chain carries TRBV28 and TRBJ2-1, with 7 bases that match TRBD1. The CDR3 runs to 17 residues. Germline CDR1 MDHEN, CDR2 SYDVKM. J lost 6 bases, V lost 2 bases, and 13 bases had no gene match. Variable domain in full (rest from reference TRBV28 and TRBJ2-1): DVKVTQSSRYLVKRTGEKVFLECVQDMDHENMFWYRQDPGLGLRLIYFSYDVKMKEKGDIPEGYSVSREKKERFSLILESASTNQTSMYLCASSLVVVDRYFNEQFFGPGTRLTVL.

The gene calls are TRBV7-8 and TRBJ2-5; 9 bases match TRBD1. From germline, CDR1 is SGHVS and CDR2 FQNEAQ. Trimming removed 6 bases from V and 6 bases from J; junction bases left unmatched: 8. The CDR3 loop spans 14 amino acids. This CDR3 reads CASRGDRATQTQYF. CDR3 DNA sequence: TGTGCCAGCAGAGGGGACAGGGCGACACAGACCCAGTACTTC.

CDR3 nucleotides: TGTGCCAGCAGCTCATCACAGGGTACCTACAATGAGCAGTTCTTC. It encodes CASSSSQGTYNEQFF. The chain recombines TRBV7-2 with TRBJ2-1; D is perhaps TRBD1 (6 bases). Between the trimmed V and J ends, which lost 4 bases and 2 bases, there was a span of 12 bases. Germline V gene data show CDR1 as SGHTA and CDR2 as FQGNSA. This CDR3 is built from 15 residues.

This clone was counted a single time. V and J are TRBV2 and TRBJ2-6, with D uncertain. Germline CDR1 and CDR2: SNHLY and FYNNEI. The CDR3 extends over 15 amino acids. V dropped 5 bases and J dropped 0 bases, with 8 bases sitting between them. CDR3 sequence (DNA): TGTGCCAGCAGTAGATACAGCTCTGGGGCCAACGTCCTGACTTTC. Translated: CASSRYSSGANVLTF.

The CDR3 nucleotides read TGTGCCAGCTGGGGGGGAGATACGCAGTATTTT. Protein product: CASWGGDTQYF. J is TRBJ2-3 and V is TRBV7-8; 7 bases map to TRBD2. J gave up 5 bases and V 8 bases, and 1 base lay outside the gene matches. Germline V CDR1 and CDR2: SGHVS, FQNEAQ. The CDR3 runs to 11 residues.

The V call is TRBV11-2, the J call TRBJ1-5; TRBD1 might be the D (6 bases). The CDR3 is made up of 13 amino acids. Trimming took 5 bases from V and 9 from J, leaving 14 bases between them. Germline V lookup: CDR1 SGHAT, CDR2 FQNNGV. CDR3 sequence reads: CASSAIRGGPQHF. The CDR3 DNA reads TGTGCCAGCAGCGCCATAAGGGGGGGGCCCCAGCATTTT. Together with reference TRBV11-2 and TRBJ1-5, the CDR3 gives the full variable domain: EAGVAQSPRYKIIEKRQSVAFWCNPISGHATLYWYQQILGQGPKLLIQFQNNGVVDDSQLPKDRFSAERLKGVDSTLKIQPAKLEDSAVYLCASSAIRGGPQHFGDGTRLSIL.

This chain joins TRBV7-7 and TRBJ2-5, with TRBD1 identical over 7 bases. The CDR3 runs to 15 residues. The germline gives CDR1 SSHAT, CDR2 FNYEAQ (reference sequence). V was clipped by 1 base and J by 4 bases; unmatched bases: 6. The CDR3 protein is CASSLGGTAPETQYF. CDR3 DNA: TGTGCCAGCAGCTTAGGGGGGACAGCCCCAGAGACCCAGTACTTC.